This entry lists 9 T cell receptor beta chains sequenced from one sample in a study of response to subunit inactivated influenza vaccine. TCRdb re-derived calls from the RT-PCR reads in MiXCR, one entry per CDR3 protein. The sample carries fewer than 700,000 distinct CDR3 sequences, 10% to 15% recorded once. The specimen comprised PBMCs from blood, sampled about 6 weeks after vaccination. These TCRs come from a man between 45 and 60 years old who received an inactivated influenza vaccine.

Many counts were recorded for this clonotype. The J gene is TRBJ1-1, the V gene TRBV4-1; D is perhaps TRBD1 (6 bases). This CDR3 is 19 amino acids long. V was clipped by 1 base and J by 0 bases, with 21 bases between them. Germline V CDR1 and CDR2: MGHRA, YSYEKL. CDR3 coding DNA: TGCGCCAGCAGCCAAGTTCGGTGGGCAGGGGATGCCCTGAACACTGAAGCTTTCTTT. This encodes CASSQVRWAGDALNTEAFF.

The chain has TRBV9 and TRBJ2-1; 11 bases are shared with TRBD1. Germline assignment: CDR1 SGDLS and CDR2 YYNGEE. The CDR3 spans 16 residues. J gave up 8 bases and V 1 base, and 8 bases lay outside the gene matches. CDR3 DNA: TGTGCCAGCAGCGTACTGGGACAGGGGGATGTTGATGAGCAGTTCTTC. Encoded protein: CASSVLGQGDVDEQFF.

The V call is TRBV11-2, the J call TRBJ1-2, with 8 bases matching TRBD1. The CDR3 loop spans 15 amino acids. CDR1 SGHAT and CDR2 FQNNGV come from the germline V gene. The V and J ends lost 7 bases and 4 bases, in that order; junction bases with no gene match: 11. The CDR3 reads CASTEQGVGIYGYTF. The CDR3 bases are TGTGCCAGCACCGAACAGGGGGTGGGGATCTATGGCTACACCTTC. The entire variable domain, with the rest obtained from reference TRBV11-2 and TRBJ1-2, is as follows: EAGVAQSPRYKIIEKRQSVAFWCNPISGHATLYWYQQILGQGPKLLIQFQNNGVVDDSQLPKDRFSAERLKGVDSTLKIQPAKLEDSAVYLCASTEQGVGIYGYTFGSGTRLTVV.

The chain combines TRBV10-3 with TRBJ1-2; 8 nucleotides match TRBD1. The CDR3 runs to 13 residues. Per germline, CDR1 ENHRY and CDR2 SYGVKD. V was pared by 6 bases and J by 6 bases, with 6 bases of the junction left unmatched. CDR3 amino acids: CAISRGLDDGYTF. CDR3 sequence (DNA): TGTGCCATCAGCAGGGGGCTGGACGATGGCTACACCTTC.

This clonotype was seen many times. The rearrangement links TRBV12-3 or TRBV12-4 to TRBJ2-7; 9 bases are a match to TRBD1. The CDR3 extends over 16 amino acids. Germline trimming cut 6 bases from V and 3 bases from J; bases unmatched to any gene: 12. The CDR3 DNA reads TGTGCCAGCAGCCCCCGGGACAGGGACGTTTACTACGAGCAGTACTTC. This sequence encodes CASSPRDRDVYYEQYF.

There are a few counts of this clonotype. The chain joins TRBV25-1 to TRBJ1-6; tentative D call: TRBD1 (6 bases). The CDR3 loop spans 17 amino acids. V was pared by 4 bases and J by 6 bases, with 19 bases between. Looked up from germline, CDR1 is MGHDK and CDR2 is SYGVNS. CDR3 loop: CASSGSTGFRANSPLHF. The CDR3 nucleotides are TGTGCCAGCAGTGGCTCGACAGGCTTTAGGGCTAATTCACCCCTCCACTTT.

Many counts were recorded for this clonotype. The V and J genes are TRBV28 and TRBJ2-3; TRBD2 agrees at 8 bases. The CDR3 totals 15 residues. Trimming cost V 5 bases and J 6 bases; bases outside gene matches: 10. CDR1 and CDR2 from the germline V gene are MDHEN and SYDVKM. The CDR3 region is CASSTFGTRSDTQYF. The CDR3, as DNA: TGTGCCAGCAGTACGTTCGGGACTAGGAGCGATACGCAGTATTTT.

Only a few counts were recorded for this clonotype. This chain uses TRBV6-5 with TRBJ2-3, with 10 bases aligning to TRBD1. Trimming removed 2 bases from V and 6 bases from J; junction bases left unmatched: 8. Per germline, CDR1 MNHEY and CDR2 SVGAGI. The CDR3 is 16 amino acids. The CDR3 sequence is CASSYAQTGGGDTQYF. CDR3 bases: TGTGCCAGCAGTTACGCCCAGACAGGGGGCGGTGATACGCAGTATTTT.

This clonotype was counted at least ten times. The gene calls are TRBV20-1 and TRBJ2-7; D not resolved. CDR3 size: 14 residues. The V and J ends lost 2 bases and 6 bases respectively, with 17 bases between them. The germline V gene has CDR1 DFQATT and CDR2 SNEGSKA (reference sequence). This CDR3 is CSARLFGPVGEQYF. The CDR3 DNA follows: TGCAGTGCTAGACTTTTCGGGCCGGTAGGCGAGCAGTACTTC.